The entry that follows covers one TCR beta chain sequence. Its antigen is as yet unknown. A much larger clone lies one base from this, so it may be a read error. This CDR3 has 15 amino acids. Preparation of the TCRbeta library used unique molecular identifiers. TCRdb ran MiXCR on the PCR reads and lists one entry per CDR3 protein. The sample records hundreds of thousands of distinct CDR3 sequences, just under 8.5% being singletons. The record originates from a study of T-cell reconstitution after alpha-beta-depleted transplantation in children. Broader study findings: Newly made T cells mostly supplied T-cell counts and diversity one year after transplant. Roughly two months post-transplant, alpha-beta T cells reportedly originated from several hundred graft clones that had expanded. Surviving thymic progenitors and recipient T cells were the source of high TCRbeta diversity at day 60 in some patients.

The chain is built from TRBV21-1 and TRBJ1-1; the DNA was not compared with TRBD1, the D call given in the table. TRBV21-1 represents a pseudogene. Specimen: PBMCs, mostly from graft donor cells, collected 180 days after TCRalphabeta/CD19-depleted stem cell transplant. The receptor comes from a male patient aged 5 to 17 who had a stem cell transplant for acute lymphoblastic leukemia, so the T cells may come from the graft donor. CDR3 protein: CASRQAGRRNTEAFF. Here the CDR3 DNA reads TGTGCCAGCAGGCAAGCGGGGCGGAGGAACACTGAAGCTTTCTTT.